The rows below give T cell receptor beta chains drawn from one sample of a study of shared clonotypes between healthy human individuals. The assay was immunoSEQ multiplex PCR, and TCRdb's table has in-frame clones only and misses some. The repertoire holds roughly 490,000 clones, with less than 80% as singletons. The sample consisted of PBMCs. All receptors come from a woman aged 40-49 years in good health. Some clones in this sample may be carry-over from other donors' samples. Both conserved end residues are part of each CDR3. Each record gives: clone size, D gene, V gene, J gene, CDR3 protein, CDR3 DNA. The D gene is left open where the match is weak. Size is omitted from some rows. Given values are once, few, many or a class for expanded clones.

size: -
D: TRBD1
V: TRBV29-1
J: TRBJ2-7
CDR3: CSVVDRGRHEQYF
DNA: TGCAGCGTTGTAGACAGGGGAAGGCACGAGCAGTACTTC

size: -
D: TRBD2
V: TRBV2
J: TRBJ2-1
CDR3: CASSALAGNEQFF
DNA: TGTGCCAGCAGTGCTCTAGCGGGGAATGAGCAGTTCTTC

size: once
D: -
V: TRBV28
J: TRBJ2-3
CDR3: CASSFGGVRADTQYF
DNA: TGTGCCAGCAGTTTTGGAGGGGTAAGGGCAGATACGCAGTATTTT

size: -
D: -
V: TRBV5-1
J: TRBJ1-3
CDR3: CASSLAGAEGNTIYF
DNA: TGCGCCAGCAGCTTGGCCGGGGCAGAGGGAAACACCATATATTTT

size: -
D: -
V: TRBV19
J: TRBJ2-2
CDR3: CASSIKRYTGELFF
DNA: TGTGCCAGTAGTATAAAGAGATACACCGGGGAGCTGTTTTTT

size: few
D: TRBD1
V: TRBV19
J: TRBJ1-2
CDR3: CASSMGDRVYGYTF
DNA: TGTGCCAGTAGTATGGGGGACAGGGTGTATGGCTACACCTTC

size: -
D: -
V: TRBV5-1
J: TRBJ2-5
CDR3: CASSPSTQKETQYF
DNA: TGCGCCAGCAGCCCCAGCACCCAAAAAGAGACCCAGTACTTC

size: -
D: -
V: TRBV18
J: TRBJ1-2
CDR3: CASSLADSNYGYTF
DNA: TGTGCCAGCTCACTTGCCGACAGTAACTATGGCTACACCTTC

size: -
D: -
V: TRBV7-2
J: TRBJ2-5
CDR3: CASSPRQRETQYF
DNA: TGTGCCAGCAGCCCTCGACAGCGGGAGACCCAGTACTTC

size: -
D: -
V: TRBV18
J: TRBJ1-2
CDR3: CASSPTVGENGYTF
DNA: TGTGCCAGCTCACCAACCGTGGGTGAGAATGGCTACACCTTC

size: once
D: -
V: TRBV5-1
J: TRBJ1-1
CDR3: CASSSYRSTEAFF
DNA: TGCGCCAGCAGCTCATACAGGTCAACTGAAGCTTTCTTT

size: -
D: -
V: TRBV29-1
J: TRBJ1-2
CDR3: CSVESAAYGYTF
DNA: TGCAGCGTTGAAAGTGCAGCCTATGGCTACACCTTC

size: -
D: -
V: TRBV15
J: TRBJ2-5
CDR3: CATSPQGMARGETQYF
DNA: TGTGCCACCAGCCCACAAGGCATGGCTAGGGGAGAGACCCAGTACTTC

size: -
D: TRBD1
V: TRBV7-9
J: TRBJ2-1
CDR3: CASSFRDRGLPDNEQFF
DNA: TGTGCCAGCAGCTTCCGGGACAGGGGGCTCCCCGACAATGAGCAGTTCTTC

size: -
D: -
V: TRBV15
J: TRBJ2-7
CDR3: CATSRDRAYGQYF
DNA: TGTGCCACCAGCAGAGATCGAGCCTACGGGCAGTACTTC

size: -
D: -
V: TRBV5-4
J: TRBJ1-6
CDR3: CASSPGQTVSPLHF
DNA: TGTGCCAGCAGCCCCGGGCAGACGGTGTCACCCCTCCACTTT

size: -
D: -
V: TRBV11-2
J: TRBJ2-3
CDR3: CASSLLPVGTSTDTQYF
DNA: TGTGCCAGCAGCCTACTCCCCGTAGGTACTAGCACAGATACGCAGTATTTT

size: -
D: TRBD1
V: TRBV19
J: TRBJ2-1
CDR3: CASSIRDRVFF
DNA: TGTGCCAGTAGTATCCGGGACAGGGTTTTCTTC

size: -
D: TRBD1
V: TRBV28
J: TRBJ1-5
CDR3: CASSPPGTGVFQPQHF
DNA: TGTGCCAGCAGTCCCCCCGGGACAGGGGTTTTTCAGCCCCAGCATTTT

size: -
D: -
V: TRBV5-5
J: TRBJ2-7
CDR3: CASSLYRDFEQYF
DNA: TGTGCCAGCAGCTTATACAGGGACTTCGAGCAGTACTTC

size: few
D: -
V: TRBV4-3
J: TRBJ2-2
CDR3: CASSQDPYTRTLNTGELFF
DNA: TGCGCCAGCAGCCAAGATCCCTATACCAGAACACTAAACACCGGGGAGCTGTTTTTT

size: -
D: -
V: TRBV30
J: TRBJ1-6
CDR3: CAWSGRNFYNSPLHF
DNA: TGTGCCTGGAGTGGCAGGAATTTCTATAATTCACCCCTCCACTTT

size: -
D: TRBD1
V: TRBV25-1
J: TRBJ1-1
CDR3: CASSGPRTGVTEAFF
DNA: TGTGCCAGCAGTGGGCCCCGGACAGGGGTAACTGAAGCTTTCTTT

size: -
D: TRBD1
V: TRBV25-1
J: TRBJ2-2
CDR3: CASSPTTGADGELFF
DNA: TGTGCCAGCAGTCCAACGACAGGGGCGGACGGGGAGCTGTTTTTT

size: -
D: -
V: TRBV6-6
J: TRBJ2-2
CDR3: CASRILGNTGELFF
DNA: TGTGCCAGCAGAATACTAGGGAACACCGGGGAGCTGTTTTTT

size: -
D: -
V: TRBV5-1
J: TRBJ2-2
CDR3: CASSLGGVLNTGELFF
DNA: TGCGCCAGCAGCTTGGGAGGGGTCCTAAACACCGGGGAGCTGTTTTTT

size: -
D: -
V: TRBV5-1
J: TRBJ1-5
CDR3: CASSRDSNQPQHF
DNA: TGCGCCAGCAGCCGTGATAGCAATCAGCCCCAGCATTTT

size: few
D: TRBD2
V: TRBV7-7
J: TRBJ2-1
CDR3: CASSSTSDSYNEQFF
DNA: TGTGCCAGCAGCTCGACTAGCGACAGCTACAATGAGCAGTTCTTC

size: -
D: -
V: TRBV5-6
J: TRBJ2-7
CDR3: CASSRIGSGRGEQYF
DNA: TGTGCCAGCAGCCGGATAGGAAGCGGCCGGGGCGAGCAGTACTTC

size: -
D: -
V: TRBV10-3
J: TRBJ1-4
CDR3: CAISEGIKGGKLFF
DNA: TGTGCCATCAGTGAGGGGATCAAGGGCGGAAAACTGTTTTTT

size: -
D: TRBD2
V: TRBV5-1
J: TRBJ2-3
CDR3: CASSLGTSGLGDTQYF
DNA: TGCGCCAGCAGCTTGGGGACTAGCGGACTTGGGGATACGCAGTATTTT

size: -
D: -
V: TRBV5-4
J: TRBJ1-1
CDR3: CASSSDRFVEIEAFF
DNA: TGTGCCAGCAGCTCAGACCGGTTTGTGGAGATTGAAGCTTTCTTT

size: -
D: TRBD2
V: TRBV7-9
J: TRBJ2-1
CDR3: CASSLGAGEAHEQFF
DNA: TGTGCCAGCAGCTTAGGGGCGGGAGAGGCCCATGAGCAGTTCTTC

size: few
D: -
V: TRBV5-1
J: TRBJ2-3
CDR3: CASSLESGSTDTQYF
DNA: TGCGCCAGCAGCTTGGAGTCCGGGAGCACAGATACGCAGTATTTT

size: many
D: TRBD2
V: TRBV4-2
J: TRBJ2-1
CDR3: CASSQSGTSGAQEQFF
DNA: TGTGCCAGCAGCCAATCCGGGACTAGCGGGGCTCAGGAGCAGTTCTTC

size: once
D: -
V: TRBV7-8
J: TRBJ1-1
CDR3: CASSFGMLNTEAFF
DNA: TGTGCCAGCAGCTTCGGGATGTTGAACACTGAAGCTTTCTTT

size: -
D: TRBD2
V: TRBV6-4
J: TRBJ2-1
CDR3: CASPPGLAYNEQFF
DNA: TGTGCCAGCCCCCCCGGACTAGCCTACAATGAGCAGTTCTTC

size: -
D: -
V: TRBV5-8
J: TRBJ1-3
CDR3: CASSWGPFSGNTIYF
DNA: TGTGCCAGCAGCTGGGGACCGTTCTCTGGAAACACCATATATTTT

size: many
D: -
V: TRBV5-6
J: TRBJ1-1
CDR3: CASSLAGRPTEAFF
DNA: TGTGCCAGCAGCTTGGCGGGGAGGCCGACTGAAGCTTTCTTT

size: once
D: -
V: TRBV11-2
J: TRBJ1-1
CDR3: CASSLAGVWVRNTEAFF
DNA: TGTGCCAGCAGCTTAGCCGGGGTGTGGGTCCGTAACACTGAAGCTTTCTTT

size: -
D: TRBD2
V: TRBV10-2
J: TRBJ2-1
CDR3: CASRTQGTSSEQFF
DNA: TGCGCCAGCAGGACGCAGGGGACTAGCTCTGAGCAGTTCTTC

size: few
D: TRBD2
V: TRBV7-9
J: TRBJ2-4
CDR3: CASSRRGLAVDIQYF
DNA: TGTGCCAGCAGCCGAAGGGGACTAGCGGTAGACATTCAGTACTTC

size: -
D: -
V: TRBV7-8
J: TRBJ2-1
CDR3: CASSLVGSLSYNEQFF
DNA: TGTGCCAGCAGCTTAGTAGGGAGCCTCTCCTACAATGAGCAGTTCTTC

size: -
D: -
V: TRBV5-1
J: TRBJ2-2
CDR3: CASSDMRRNTGELFF
DNA: TGCGCCAGCAGCGATATGCGGAGGAACACCGGGGAGCTGTTTTTT

size: -
D: TRBD2
V: TRBV4-2
J: TRBJ2-7
CDR3: CASSPGLAGPEQYF
DNA: TGTGCCAGCAGCCCAGGACTAGCGGGACCCGAGCAGTACTTC

size: -
D: -
V: TRBV28
J: TRBJ2-7
CDR3: CASSSLLYEQYF
DNA: TGTGCCAGCAGTTCGTTATTGTACGAGCAGTACTTC

size: -
D: -
V: TRBV2
J: TRBJ2-2
CDR3: CASSAVITTGELFF
DNA: TGTGCCAGCAGTGCAGTGATCACCACCGGGGAGCTGTTTTTT

size: -
D: TRBD1
V: TRBV4-2
J: TRBJ1-6
CDR3: CASSQDQDRVSPLHF
DNA: TGTGCCAGCAGCCAAGATCAGGACAGGGTTTCACCCCTCCACTTT

size: -
D: -
V: TRBV2
J: TRBJ1-1
CDR3: CASSEWVRDEAFF
DNA: TGTGCCAGCAGTGAATGGGTCCGAGATGAAGCTTTCTTT

size: once
D: TRBD1
V: TRBV6-1
J: TRBJ2-5
CDR3: CASSLTRDRVETQYF
DNA: TGTGCCAGCAGTCTCACACGGGACAGGGTGGAGACCCAGTACTTC